The T cell receptor beta chain described here comes from a study of shared clonotypes between healthy human individuals. Several immunoSEQ plates received, in even portions, the genomic DNA of each subset. Sequencing was performed with immunoSEQ multiplex PCR; in TCRdb, only in-frame clones are kept and a portion is missing. The table lists roughly 680,000 clones, 72% of them singletons. V was clipped by 2 bases and J by 4 bases; unmatched bases: 1. The CDR3 sequence is 14 residues long. Germline V gives CDR1 SGHTA, CDR2 FQGTGA. Donors had no recently reported acute infections or vaccinations and were HIV-negative. Subsets obtained from CD4+ cells comprised CD45RA+ naive and CD45RA-negative memory cells.

The receptor was isolated from a woman aged 25 to 39 in good health. Sequencing input: memory CD4+ T cells sorted from blood. The subset denotes: CD45RA-negative fraction. The chain is built from TRBV7-3 and TRBJ2-2, with 7 bases matching TRBD2. CDR3 sequence (DNA): TGTGCCAGCAGCTTAGCTAGCGGCACCGGGGAGCTGTTTTTT. It is translated as CASSLASGTGELFF.